These 20 T cell receptor beta chains share one sample of origin, sequenced in a study of blood T cell repertoires in COVID-19. Using immunoSEQ multiplex PCR, the repertoire was profiled, and TCRdb retains in-frame clones only, with some absent. Counted here are 200,000 to 250,000 clones, about 89% occurring once; the ten biggest clones make up about 6%. The sample taken for sequencing was peripheral blood. The receptors originated from a man in his 60s who had recovered from COVID-19.

V and J are TRBV5-1 and TRBJ2-5; 10 bases fit TRBD2. Trimming at V came to 0 bases and at J to 3 bases, leaving 20 bases not matched to a gene. The CDR3 has 21 residues. Germline V gene lookup returns CDR1 SGHRS and CDR2 YFSETQ. As DNA, the CDR3 is TGCGCCAGCAGCTTGGCCCTTTGGACTAGCGGTCAAGGGAAGGGGGAAGAGACCCAGTACTTC. Protein product: CASSLALWTSGQGKGEETQYF.

The chain recombines TRBV3-1 (or the pseudogene TRBV3-2) with TRBJ2-3; possible D gene TRBD2, 6 bases. Between the trimmed V and J ends, which lost 4 bases and 5 bases, there was a span of 13 bases. Germline V gene data show CDR1 as LGHDT and CDR2 as YNNKEL (reference sequence). CDR3 size: 14 residues. The CDR3 region is CASSRLAFGDTQYF. For the CDR3, the DNA is TGTGCCAGCAGCCGTCTAGCGTTCGGAGATACGCAGTATTTT.

The chain employs TRBV10-2 and TRBJ1-2; D remains ambiguous. The CDR3 is 13 amino acids. Germline loops: CDR1 WSHSY, CDR2 SAAADI. Deletions cut 2 bases from V and 6 bases from J, with 10 bases between. As DNA, the CDR3 is TGCGCCAGCAGTGAGACAGTAACGGATGGCTACACCTTC. This gives the protein CASSETVTDGYTF.

This rearrangement joins TRBV9 to TRBJ1-6; TRBD1 is a possible D gene (5 bases). CDR1 is SGDLS and CDR2 is YYNGEE in the germline V gene. The CDR3 consists of 14 residues. Between the trimmed V and J ends, which lost 0 bases and 7 bases, there was a span of 8 bases. CDR3 loop: CASSVGQPNSPLHF. DNA of the CDR3: TGTGCCAGCAGCGTAGGACAGCCAAATTCACCCCTCCACTTT.

The V call is TRBV20-1, the J call TRBJ1-2; D gene uncertain. Trimming removed 5 bases at V and 6 bases at J, with 10 bases between. The CDR3 spans 11 residues. CDR1 is DFQATT and CDR2 is SNEGSKA in the germline V gene (reference sequence). In DNA, the CDR3 is TGCAGTGCTCCCCTAATGCATGGCTACACCTTC. Its protein product is CSAPLMHGYTF.

The chain links TRBV28 to TRBJ1-6, with a possible D match to TRBD1 (6 bases). Germline V gene lookup returns CDR1 MDHEN and CDR2 SYDVKM. The CDR3 spans 12 residues. With 11 bases removed from V and 10 bases from J, the gap between germline ends came to 15 bases. The CDR3: CACGYRDSPLHF. For the CDR3, the DNA is TGTGCCTGCGGGTACAGGGACTCACCCCTCCACTTT.

The chain combines TRBV7-9 with TRBJ1-2; D perhaps matches TRBD1 (6 bases). V was clipped by 1 base and J by 1 base, with 10 bases between them. Germline V gives CDR1 SEHNR, CDR2 FQNEAQ (reference sequence). The CDR3 covers 15 residues. This CDR3 is CASSLGQGFNYGYTF. In DNA form, the CDR3 reads TGTGCCAGCAGCTTAGGGCAGGGGTTTAACTATGGCTACACCTTC.

The rearrangement uses TRBV5-4 and TRBJ2-7; 8 nucleotides match TRBD1. The germline gives CDR1 SGHNT, CDR2 YYREEE (reference sequence). The V and J ends lost 7 bases and 0 bases, in that order; junction bases with no gene match: 9. The CDR3 is 15 amino acids. The CDR3 nucleotides are TGTGCCAGCGGAGCAGGGGGCATCAACTCCTACGAGCAGTACTTC. Amino acid sequence: CASGAGGINSYEQYF.

The CDR3 loop reads CASSFGLARRYEQYF. Written as DNA, the CDR3 is TGCGCCAGCAGCTTCGGACTAGCGCGACGTTACGAGCAGTACTTC. The rearrangement uses TRBV5-1 and TRBJ2-7; 9 positions match TRBD2. Trimming took 2 bases from V and 4 from J; bases not matched to a gene: 7. CDR1 SGHRS and CDR2 YFSETQ come from the germline V gene. This CDR3 contains 15 residues.

The chain is built from TRBV19 and TRBJ1-2; D unresolved. CDR3 length: 12 amino acids. The germline V and J ends were trimmed by 6 bases and 7 bases, with 12 bases remaining between them. CDR1 is LNHDA and CDR2 is SQIVND in the germline V gene (reference sequence). The CDR3 is CASSRVAAGYTF. CDR3 in DNA: TGTGCCAGTAGCCGGGTGGCGGCTGGCTACACCTTC.

The V call is TRBV3-1 (or the pseudogene TRBV3-2), the J call TRBJ2-2, with a weak D call TRBD2 (6 bases). V lost 4 bases, J lost 3 bases, and 12 bases lay in between. The germline V gene has CDR1 LGHDT and CDR2 YNNKEL (reference sequence). This CDR3 spans 15 amino acids. The CDR3 DNA reads TGTGCCAGCAGCCCATGGGGGGTGGACACCGGGGAGCTGTTTTTT. The encoded protein is CASSPWGVDTGELFF.

The chain has TRBV15 and TRBJ2-1; 8 positions match TRBD2. The CDR3 is 22 residues long. The V gene end was trimmed by 0 bases and the J gene end by 0 bases; junction bases not matched to a gene: 19. The germline CDR1 and CDR2 sequences are LNHNV and YYDKDF (reference sequence). The CDR3 sequence: CATSRDRYGSGTFSNSYNEQFF. CDR3 in DNA: TGTGCCACCAGCAGAGATCGTTATGGTAGCGGGACTTTCTCCAACTCCTACAATGAGCAGTTCTTC.

The chain carries TRBV15 and TRBJ1-2; D is possibly TRBD1 (5 bases). The V end was cut by 8 bases, the J end by 8 bases, with 18 bases between. The CDR3 has 13 residues. CDR1 and CDR2 from the germline V gene are LNHNV and YYDKDF (reference sequence). Here the CDR3 DNA reads TGTGCCACCGCAAAAACCAGGGCCGGCGGCTACACCTTC. Residues: CATAKTRAGGYTF.

The chain joins TRBV19 to TRBJ2-3, with TRBD2 identical over 9 bases. Trimming cost V 5 bases and J 2 bases; bases outside gene matches: 2. The CDR3 is made up of 14 amino acids. Germline lookup yields CDR1 LNHDA and CDR2 SQIVND (reference sequence). CDR3 in DNA: TGTGCCAGTAGTGTAGCGGGAGTCACAGATACGCAGTATTTT. This gives the protein CASSVAGVTDTQYF. Full variable domain (outside the CDR3, taken from reference TRBV19 and TRBJ2-3): DGGITQSPKYLFRKEGQNVTLSCEQNLNHDAMYWYRQDPGQGLRLIYYSQIVNDFQKGDIAEGYSVSREKKESFPLTVTSAQKNPTAFYLCASSVAGVTDTQYFGPGTRLTVL.

V usage is TRBV28 and J usage is TRBJ1-5; D uncertain. CDR3 size: 14 residues. Trimming left V 7 bases short and J 9 bases short, with 19 bases between. Germline values: CDR1 MDHEN, CDR2 SYDVKM. The CDR3: CASTRAKAIRPQHF. The CDR3 DNA follows: TGTGCCAGCACGCGGGCCAAAGCTATCAGGCCCCAGCATTTT.

The V and J genes are TRBV5-1 and TRBJ2-2; unclear D gene. With 3 bases removed from V and 7 bases from J, the gap between germline ends came to 16 bases. Germline V lookup: CDR1 SGHRS, CDR2 YFSETQ. The CDR3 extends over 15 amino acids. The CDR3 coding sequence is TGCGCCAGCAGCTCGGATCCTGGGCCCGGCGGGGAGCTGTTTTTT. Translating gives CASSSDPGPGGELFF.

The rearrangement links TRBV7-9 to TRBJ1-3; D not resolved. CDR3 length: 13 amino acids. Trimming took 10 bases from V and 4 from J, leaving 14 bases between them. Germline CDR1 and CDR2: SEHNR and FQNEAQ (reference sequence). For the CDR3, the DNA is TGTGCCACCCACCCAAGCGGAGGAAACACCATATATTTT. It encodes CATHPSGGNTIYF.

The V call is TRBV12-3 or TRBV12-4, the J call TRBJ2-2; maybe TRBD1 (5 bases). Between the trimmed V and J ends, which lost 7 bases and 6 bases, there was a span of 9 bases. The CDR3 is 12 amino acids. CDR3: CASILGAGELFF. Here the CDR3 DNA reads TGTGCCAGCATCCTAGGGGCCGGGGAGCTGTTTTTT.

The CDR3 reads CASSAKQGSSGYTF. CDR3 DNA: TGTGCCAGCAGCGCAAAACAGGGGTCGTCTGGCTACACCTTC. The V and J genes are TRBV5-4 and TRBJ1-2; 7 bases align to TRBD1. The germline V gene encodes CDR1 SGHNT and CDR2 YYREEE (reference sequence). With V trimmed by 4 bases and J by 7 bases, 10 bases remained unmatched. CDR3 length: 14 amino acids.

This clone was recorded once. The CDR3 loop is CASTLRGKGYTQYF. CDR3 coding DNA: TGTGCCAGCACCCTCCGGGGGAAAGGGTATACGCAGTATTTT. J is TRBJ2-3 and V is TRBV5-6; the D gene is possibly TRBD2 (6 bases). This CDR3 is built from 14 residues. CDR1 is SGHDT and CDR2 is YYEEEE in the germline V gene. Trimming left V 6 bases short and J 7 bases short, with 18 bases between.